The entry below gives a single T cell receptor (beta chain) sequence along with its context. TCRdb keeps only in-frame clones here, not all; method: immunoSEQ multiplex PCR. The data contain 70,000 to 95,000 clones, about four fifths of them singletons. The sample is drawn from a study of blood T cell repertoires in COVID-19. Trimming removed 4 bases from V and 4 bases from J; junction bases left unmatched: 9. Germline CDR1 SQVTM, CDR2 ANQGSEA. The CDR3 has 14 amino acids. This sequence joins TRBV29-1 and TRBJ1-2; the match to TRBD1 covers 7 bases. Sequences were obtained from peripheral blood. The source of this sequence is a woman in her 40s with active or convalescent COVID-19. CDR3 coding DNA: TGCAGCGTTGGTGGGGTGGGGACAGTCTATGGCTACACCTTC. Amino acids: CSVGGVGTVYGYTF.